The entry below gives a single T cell receptor (beta chain) sequence along with its context. Study processing details: Counts of nucleated cells, estimated from reference gene primer amplification, were obtained. Data came from immunoSEQ multiplex PCR; TCRdb stores just in-frame clones and leaves some out. That table is the source of V, J and clone size, and D and trimming were worked out from the DNA. This sample has 80,000 or so clones, with 80% found just once. These data come from a study of blood T cell repertoires in COVID-19. The CDR3 is made up of 17 amino acids. In germline, CDR1 is SGDLS, CDR2 YYNGEE. V was pared by 4 bases and J by 0 bases, with 11 bases of the junction left unmatched.

The specimen was peripheral blood. The sequence derives from a woman aged 70-85 years with acute or convalescent COVID-19. This rearrangement joins TRBV9 to TRBJ2-3; 7 bases line up with TRBD1. This chain's CDR3 is CASSPRTGETSTDTQYF. CDR3 nucleotides: TGTGCCAGCAGCCCCCGCACAGGGGAGACTAGCACAGATACGCAGTATTTT.